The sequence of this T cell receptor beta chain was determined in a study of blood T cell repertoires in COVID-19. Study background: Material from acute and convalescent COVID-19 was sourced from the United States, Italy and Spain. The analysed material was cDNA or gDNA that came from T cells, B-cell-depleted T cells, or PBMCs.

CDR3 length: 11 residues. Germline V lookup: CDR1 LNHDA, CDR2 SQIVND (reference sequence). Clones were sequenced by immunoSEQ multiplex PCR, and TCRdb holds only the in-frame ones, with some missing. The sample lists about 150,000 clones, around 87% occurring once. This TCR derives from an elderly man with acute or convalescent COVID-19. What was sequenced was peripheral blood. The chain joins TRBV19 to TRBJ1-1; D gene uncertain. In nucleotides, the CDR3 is TGTGCGACGGGGATATACACTGAAGCTTTCTTT. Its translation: CATGIYTEAFF.